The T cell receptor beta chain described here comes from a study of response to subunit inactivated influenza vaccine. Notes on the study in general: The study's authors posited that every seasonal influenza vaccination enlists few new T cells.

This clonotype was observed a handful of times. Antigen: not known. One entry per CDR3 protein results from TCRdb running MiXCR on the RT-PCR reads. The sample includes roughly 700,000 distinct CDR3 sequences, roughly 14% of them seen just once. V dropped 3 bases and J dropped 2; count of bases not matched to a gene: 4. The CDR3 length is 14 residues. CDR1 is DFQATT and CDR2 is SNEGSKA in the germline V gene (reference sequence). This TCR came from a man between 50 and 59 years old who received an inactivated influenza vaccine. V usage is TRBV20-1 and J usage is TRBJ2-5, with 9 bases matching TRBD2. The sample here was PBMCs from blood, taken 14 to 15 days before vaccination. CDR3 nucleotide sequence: TGCAGTGCTAGTTTAGCGGGAGTTCAAGAGACCCAGTACTTC. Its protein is CSASLAGVQETQYF.